Detailed here is one T cell receptor (beta chain). Its antigen is not identified. The sample comes from a study of CD8 T cells in Susac syndrome. The RNA, 0.5 to 1 ug, was put through reverse transcription using random hexamers. From the immunoSEQ multiplex PCR reads, TCRdb called clonotypes with MiXCR, one entry per CDR3 protein. The table lists roughly 140,000 distinct CDR3 sequences, less than 97% of them singletons, with about 0.15% in the top ten. The V gene's germline CDR1 is MNHEY and CDR2 SMNVEV (reference sequence). V lost 3 bases and J lost 7, with 13 bases in between. The CDR3 spans 15 residues. TCR beta was sequenced from blood CD8+ and CD4+ T cells. Broader study findings: As the study acknowledged, the number of individuals who were part of its TCR sequencing and HLA analysis was relatively small.

The material sequenced was CD8+ T cells from PBMCs. The chain combines TRBV27 with TRBJ1-6; D gene uncertain. The receptor was derived from a human donor with multiple sclerosis. The CDR3 loop is CASSFSGSLNSPLHF. As DNA, the CDR3 is TGTGCCAGCAGTTTCAGCGGCAGCCTGAATTCACCCCTCCACTTT.